These T cell receptor beta chains were read from a single sample in a study of T cell repertoires in cytomegalovirus infection. TCRdb re-derived calls from the reads in MiXCR, one entry per CDR3 protein. The table shows fewer than 200,000 distinct CDR3 sequences, with nearly 9.5% occurring only once. Sequenced material: PBMCs. The receptors originated from a human donor in good health (CMV status not recorded). Some clones in this sample may be carry-over from other donors' samples. Both conserved end residues are part of each CDR3. A D gene is named only where the DNA matches it firmly. Some rows have no size entry. The others give once, few or many, or a class for an expanded clone.

j_call v_call d_call clone_size cdr3_nt cdr3_aa
TRBJ1-5 TRBV7-2 NA many TGTGCCAGCAGCTTAGACGGTCTGGTTAGGAGGAGGAGAGATCAGCCCCAGCATTTT CASSLDGLVRRRRDQPQHF
TRBJ2-2 TRBV7-2 TRBD2 many TGTGCCAGCAGCTTACAGCGGGGGGAGCTGGGCGGGGAGCTGTTTTTT CASSLQRGELGGELFF
TRBJ2-2 TRBV6-6 NA NA TGTGCCAGCACCCCAGGAAACACCGGGGAGCTGTTTTTT CASTPGNTGELFF
TRBJ1-1 TRBV20-1 NA NA TGCAGTGCTAGAAGGGTGCTCGGTACTGAAGCTTTCTTT CSARRVLGTEAFF
TRBJ2-1 TRBV20-1 NA NA TGCAGTGCTAGATCGGACTGGTTGGAGCAGTTCTTC CSARSDWLEQFF
TRBJ1-5 TRBV7-9 NA many TGTGCCAGCAGCTTAGATAACGGCAATCAGCCCCAGCATTTT CASSLDNGNQPQHF
TRBJ2-2 TRBV6-6 TRBD2 NA TGTGCCACCGATCGGACTAGCGGGACGAACACCGGGGAGCTGTTTTTT CATDRTSGTNTGELFF
TRBJ1-1 TRBV28 TRBD1 many TGTGCCAGCAGTTCACACGGGACAGGGAAGAACACTGAAGCTTTCTTT CASSSHGTGKNTEAFF
TRBJ1-5 TRBV12-3/TRBV12-4 TRBD1 NA TGTGCCAGCAGTTTCGAGGGGGCCGGCAATCAGCCCCAGCATTTT CASSFEGAGNQPQHF
TRBJ1-1 TRBV7-2 TRBD1 many TGTGCCAGCAGCCAGGACAGGGGGTTTGAAGCTTTCTTT CASSQDRGFEAFF
TRBJ1-1 TRBV2 TRBD1 many TGTGCCAGCAGACCGGGACAGTTGAACACTGAAGCTTTCTTT CASRPGQLNTEAFF
TRBJ2-1 TRBV7-2 TRBD2 many TGTGCCAGCAGCTTACTAGCGGGGGGTTCCTACAATGAGCAGTTCTTC CASSLLAGGSYNEQFF
TRBJ1-1 TRBV28 NA NA TGTGCCAGCAGTTTACCCCGTGACAGGCCCTACACTGAAGCTTTCTTT CASSLPRDRPYTEAFF
TRBJ2-1 TRBV14 NA NA TGTGCCAGCAGCCAAGCGAAGCGGGACAATGAGCAGTTCTTC CASSQAKRDNEQFF